Below are 20 T cell receptor beta chains sequenced from a single sample in a study of vaccination and CD4 T cells after COVID-19. CD4+ T cells that had been cultured provided DNA sequenced with the Oncomine TCR Beta short-read assay. In TCRdb, the PCR reads were re-called with MiXCR into one record per CDR3 protein. The sample includes about 14,000 distinct CDR3 sequences, roughly 27% of them seen just once. These receptors lack a known antigen. The treatment was: roughly 10-day PBMC culture with coronavirus spike peptide pools or control peptides (ViraFEST assay). The specimen sequenced was cultured CD4+ T cells from blood. Every receptor here comes from a human donor with COVID-19.

This clonotype has more than one count but fewer than ten. The chain links TRBV7-3 to TRBJ1-2; no clear D gene. The V end was cut by 1 base, the J end by 6 bases, with 9 bases between. The germline CDR1 and CDR2 sequences are SGHTA and FQGTGA. The CDR3 is 13 residues long. This chain's CDR3 is CASSLIRGNGYTF. CDR3 DNA: TGTGCCAGCAGCTTAATTCGCGGTAATGGCTACACCTTC.

The V and J genes are TRBV7-9 and TRBJ2-1; possibly TRBD2 for D (5 bases). V lost 0 bases to trimming and J lost 9 bases, with 15 bases between them. In germline, CDR1 is SEHNR, CDR2 FQNEAQ (reference sequence). The CDR3 has 15 amino acids. The CDR3 protein is CASSLAGFRESEQFF. CDR3 bases: TGTGCCAGCAGCTTAGCCGGGTTTCGGGAAAGTGAGCAGTTCTTC.

The chain carries TRBV9 and TRBJ1-2; D not certain. The germline V gene has CDR1 SGDLS and CDR2 YYNGEE. The V gene lost 0 bases and the J gene lost 7 bases, with 10 bases spanning the gap. This CDR3 is built from 13 residues. CDR3 sequence (DNA): TGTGCCAGCAGCGTAGCTTCGCCTGGTGGCTACACCTTC. This sequence encodes CASSVASPGGYTF.

The chain recombines TRBV25-1 with TRBJ1-4, with 8 bases that match TRBD1. The V segment lost 2 bases and the J segment 7 bases; nucleotides outside the gene matches: 9. The CDR3 sequence is 16 residues long. CDR1 is MGHDK and CDR2 is SYGVNS in the germline V gene. CDR3 protein: CASSETSNRGSEKLFF. The CDR3 DNA reads as TGTGCCAGCAGTGAAACGAGTAACAGGGGGAGTGAAAAACTGTTTTTT.

The V call is TRBV12-3 or TRBV12-4, the J call TRBJ2-6; D ambiguous. This CDR3 spans 13 amino acids. Deletions cut 7 bases from V and 4 bases from J, with 8 bases between. CDR3 amino acids: CASTRRGANVLTF. The CDR3 nucleotides are TGTGCCAGCACCCGTCGCGGGGCCAACGTCCTGACTTTC.

A few counts support this clonotype. V gene TRBV20-1 combines with J gene TRBJ2-5, with 11 bases aligning to TRBD2. The CDR3 contains 16 residues. The germline V gene encodes CDR1 DFQATT and CDR2 SNEGSKA (reference sequence). J lost 5 bases, V lost 0 bases, and 8 bases had no gene match. The CDR3 nucleotides are TGCAGTGCTAGAGATCCTACTAGCGGGGGCTGGGAGACCCAGTACTTC. Protein product: CSARDPTSGGWETQYF.

The V and J genes are TRBV12-3 or TRBV12-4 and TRBJ1-2; D unclear. The V end was cut by 5 bases, the J end by 2 bases, with 9 bases between. The CDR3 runs to 13 residues. The CDR3 bases are TGTGCCAGCAGTGCCCTTATGAACTATGGCTACACCTTC. Its translation is CASSALMNYGYTF.

In this sample, this clonotype turned up a few times. This chain links TRBV20-1 with TRBJ2-2, with 8 bases matching TRBD2. Germline V CDR1 and CDR2: DFQATT, SNEGSKA (reference sequence). V shed 4 bases, J shed 6 bases, and the junction held 4 bases outside the gene matches. This CDR3 region has 13 residues. This chain's CDR3 is CSAIREGAGELFF. CDR3 sequence (DNA): TGCAGTGCTATACGGGAGGGGGCCGGGGAGCTGTTTTTT.

This clonotype was observed a few times. The chain uses TRBV28 and TRBJ1-6; D possibly corresponds to TRBD1 (5 bases). V dropped 2 bases and J dropped 13 bases, with 15 bases sitting between them. The CDR3 loop spans 14 amino acids. Per the germline V gene, CDR1 is MDHEN and CDR2 is SYDVKM. CDR3 DNA sequence: TGTGCCAGCAGTTTAAACTCCGGGACCGCCCCCCTCCACTTT. As protein: CASSLNSGTAPLHF.

This clonotype was counted only a few times. Here the CDR3 reads CASSPRQGNTEAFF. The CDR3 DNA follows: TGTGCCAGCTCACCACGACAGGGGAACACTGAAGCTTTCTTT. The genes are TRBV27 and TRBJ1-1, with 7 bases that match TRBD1. Germline V CDR1 and CDR2: MNHEY, SMNVEV (reference sequence). With 8 bases clipped from V and 1 base from J, the junction kept 7 bases outside the gene matches. This CDR3 region has 14 residues.

A remark on this clonotype: An end of the junction differs from the germline gene, which may be a read error. The DNA for the CDR3 is TGTGCTAGCAGCTTAGATACTAGCGGCTCCTACGAGCAGTACTTC. Translation: CASSLDTSGSYEQYF. V and J are TRBV7-7 and TRBJ2-7; 8 bases align to TRBD2. Germline V lookup: CDR1 SSHAT, CDR2 FNYEAQ (reference sequence). The CDR3 consists of 15 residues.

This chain joins TRBV14 and TRBJ1-2; D ambiguous. The CDR3 is made up of 13 amino acids. The germline V gene has CDR1 SGHDN and CDR2 FVKESK. Trimming left V 2 bases short and J 11 bases short, with 15 bases between. CDR3: CASSQSPAPDYTF. The CDR3 DNA reads TGTGCCAGCAGCCAATCTCCAGCCCCTGATTACACCTTC. The complete variable domain, with remaining parts taken from reference TRBV14 and TRBJ1-2, reads EAGVTQFPSHSVIEKGQTVTLRCDPISGHDNLYWYRRVMGKEIKFLLHFVKESKQDESGMPNNRFLAERTGGTYSTLKVQPAELEDSGVYFCASSQSPAPDYTFGSGTRLTVV.

This clonotype has just a few counts. V gene TRBV6-1 combines with J gene TRBJ1-3, with D tentatively TRBD1 (6 bases). V lost 6 bases and J lost 4, with 16 bases in between. Germline V CDR1 and CDR2: MNHNS, SASEGT. There are 15 residues in the CDR3. The CDR3 sequence is CASSSDSSIGNTIYF. CDR3 DNA sequence: TGTGCCAGCAGCTCGGACAGCTCGATAGGAAACACCATATATTTT.

In this sample, this clonotype is medium-sized (0.01 to 0.1%). The rearrangement links TRBV2 to TRBJ2-5; tentative D call: TRBD1 (5 bases). This CDR3 contains 11 residues. V was clipped by 5 bases and J by 5 bases, with 6 bases between them. The germline CDR1 and CDR2 sequences are SNHLY and FYNNEI. The CDR3 reads CASSSGETQYF. For the CDR3, the DNA is TGTGCCAGCAGTTCAGGGGAGACCCAGTACTTC. The full variable domain, with the rest looked up from reference TRBV2 and TRBJ2-5, is EPEVTQTPSHQVTQMGQEVILRCVPISNHLYFYWYRQILGQKVEFLVSFYNNEISEKSEIFDDQFSVERPDGSNFTLKIRSTKLEDSAMYFCASSSGETQYFGPGTRLLVL.

This clonotype was counted a few times. The gene calls are TRBV6-2 or TRBV6-3 and TRBJ2-3; D may be TRBD2 (5 bases). The CDR3 sequence is 12 residues long. V shed 1 base and J shed 6 bases, with 5 bases lying between them. Germline lookup yields CDR1 MNHEY and CDR2 SVGEGT. In DNA, the CDR3 is TGTGCCAGCAGTTACTTAGCGGATACGCAGTATTTT. Amino acids: CASSYLADTQYF.

The V and J genes are TRBV18 and TRBJ2-5; D tentatively reads TRBD1 or TRBD2 (5 bases each). The CDR3 is 13 amino acids. CDR1 and CDR2 (germline): KGHSH, LQKENI. Trimming left V 3 bases short and J 5 bases short, with 10 bases between. The CDR3 spells CASSPGTAETQYF. CDR3 DNA sequence: TGTGCCAGCTCACCGGGGACGGCGGAGACCCAGTACTTC.

V and J are TRBV5-1 and TRBJ1-1; 7 bases are shared with TRBD1. The trim removed 4 bases at V and 1 base at J, leaving 13 bases unmatched. This CDR3 is built from 17 residues. Germline V gene sequence: CDR1 SGHRS, CDR2 YFSETQ. CDR3 sequence reads: CASSRGGTVATNTEAFF. CDR3 DNA: TGCGCCAGCAGCAGGGGGGGGACAGTAGCGACGAACACTGAAGCTTTCTTT.

This clonotype was observed a handful of times. The CDR3 nucleotides read TGTGCCAGCAGTCCCCGGGCGGGGGTCACAGATACGCAGTATTTT. It codes for CASSPRAGVTDTQYF. The chain couples TRBV6-4 to TRBJ2-3, with 7 bases that match TRBD2. This CDR3 contains 15 residues. Germline loops: CDR1 MRHNA, CDR2 SNTAGT. J was trimmed by 2 bases and V by 5 bases; bases with no gene match: 7.

The chain is built from TRBV6-2 or TRBV6-3 and TRBJ2-5, with 8 bases lining up with TRBD2. CDR3 size: 15 residues. Losses at the gene ends were 5 bases for V and 2 bases for J; bases not matched to a gene: 7. Germline CDR1 MNHEY, CDR2 SVGEGT. The CDR3 is CASSHPGGIQETQYF. As DNA, the CDR3 is TGTGCCAGCAGTCACCCGGGGGGGATTCAAGAGACCCAGTACTTC.

The V call is TRBV5-4, the J call TRBJ2-1, with 14 bases fitting TRBD2. Germline assignment: CDR1 SGHNT and CDR2 YYREEE (reference sequence). CDR3 size: 16 residues. V trimming: 1 base; J trimming: 9 bases; junction bases outside the gene matches: 6. CDR3 loop: CASSLRLAGGRGEQFF. The DNA of the CDR3 is TGTGCCAGCAGCTTGAGACTAGCGGGGGGGCGGGGTGAGCAGTTCTTC.